The source of this T cell receptor beta chain is a study of T cell repertoires in ileal Crohn's disease. In the study overall: At postoperative colonoscopy, neoterminal ileum biopsies were taken as M6.

Libraries were prepared by immunoSEQ multiplex PCR; TCRdb keeps only in-frame clonotypes and omits some of them. This sample has more than 12,000 clones, with 65% to 85% found just once. The CDR3 loop spans 15 amino acids. Looked up from germline, CDR1 is ENHRY and CDR2 is SYGVKD. J lost 1 base, V lost 3 bases, and 4 bases had no gene match. The time point was: neoterminal ileum biopsy at postoperative endoscopy, about 6 months after surgery. The gene calls are TRBV10-3 and TRBJ2-5; 8 nucleotides agree with TRBD2. Sequenced sample: ileal tissue. This receptor was obtained from an adult with Crohn's disease. The CDR3, as DNA: TGTGCCATCAGTGATTCTAGCGGGCCCCAAGAGACCCAGTACTTC. As protein: CAISDSSGPQETQYF.